The 20 T cell receptor beta chains below come from one sample, sequenced in a study of cytotoxic CD8 clonotypes in ibrutinib-treated CLL. Data came from immunoSEQ multiplex PCR; TCRdb stores just in-frame clones and leaves some out. The sample records about 50,000 clones, roughly 70% being singletons. The source was PBMCs, collected after 12 months of ibrutinib treatment. The receptors were sampled from a human donor with chronic lymphocytic leukemia.

The V gene is TRBV18, the J gene TRBJ1-1, with 9 bases that match TRBD1. Germline V gene lookup returns CDR1 KGHSH and CDR2 LQKENI. The CDR3 totals 16 residues. Trimming took 3 bases from V and 1 from J; bases not matched to a gene: 6. In DNA form, the CDR3 reads TGTGCCAGCTCACCTTTTACAGGGGGCGCGAACACTGAAGCTTTCTTT. This gives the protein CASSPFTGGANTEAFF.

The chain couples TRBV18 to TRBJ2-2; 9 bases map to TRBD2. With V trimmed by 3 bases and J by 4 bases, 6 bases remained unmatched. Germline values: CDR1 KGHSH, CDR2 LQKENI. This CDR3 has 16 residues. The CDR3 loop is CASSPSGRVSTGELFF. The CDR3 DNA follows: TGTGCCAGCTCACCTAGCGGGAGAGTCAGCACCGGGGAGCTGTTTTTT.

The chain links TRBV6-5 to TRBJ2-3; D is unclear. Per the germline V gene, CDR1 is MNHEY and CDR2 is SVGAGI. This CDR3 has 14 amino acids. V was clipped by 6 bases and J by 2 bases, with 12 bases between them. The CDR3 bases are TGTGCCAGCAGAGGGTTGGCAGACACAGATACGCAGTATTTT. Translated, it gives CASRGLADTDTQYF.

The chain joins TRBV6-6 to TRBJ2-3, with D hard to call. Trimming pared 5 bases from V and 2 bases from J, leaving 2 bases between. Germline V gene lookup returns CDR1 MNHNY and CDR2 SVGAGI (reference sequence). The CDR3 is made up of 11 amino acids. The CDR3 bases are TGTGCCAGCAGTGACACAGATACGCAGTATTTT. This encodes CASSDTDTQYF.

The chain combines TRBV30 with TRBJ2-2, with 7 nucleotides matching TRBD1. V was pared by 3 bases and J by 3 bases, with 7 bases of the junction left unmatched. CDR1 and CDR2 from the germline V gene are GTSNPN and SVGIG (reference sequence). The CDR3 covers 15 residues. DNA of the CDR3: TGTGCCTGGAGGGCCCTTACAGGGGACACCGGGGAGCTGTTTTTT. Protein sequence: CAWRALTGDTGELFF.

This sequence joins TRBV29-1 and TRBJ2-3, with a weak D call TRBD1 (6 bases). Germline V gene data show CDR1 as SQVTM and CDR2 as ANQGSEA. The CDR3 is 14 residues long. Trimming left V 7 bases short and J 0 bases short, with 14 bases between. In DNA form, the CDR3 reads TGCAGCGGTGGGGGCAGCCCTAGCACAGATACGCAGTATTTT. Translation gives CSGGGSPSTDTQYF.

The chain is built from TRBV29-1 and TRBJ2-5; no clear D. There are 10 residues in the CDR3. CDR1 is SQVTM and CDR2 is ANQGSEA in the germline V gene. V gave up 4 bases and J gave up 3 bases, with 3 bases separating them. The CDR3 reads CSVGEETQYF. In DNA, the CDR3 is TGCAGCGTTGGTGAAGAGACCCAGTACTTC. Using reference TRBV29-1 and TRBJ2-5 for the parts outside the CDR3, the full variable domain is SAVISQKPSRDICQRGTSLTIQCQVDSQVTMMFWYRQQPGQSLTLIATANQGSEATYESGFVIDKFPISRPNLTFSTLTVSNMSPEDSSIYLCSVGEETQYFGPGTRLLVL.

The rearrangement uses TRBV27 and TRBJ2-1; D call uncertain. This CDR3 is built from 16 residues. V dropped 4 bases and J dropped 0 bases, with 13 bases sitting between them. The germline CDR1 and CDR2 sequences are MNHEY and SMNVEV (reference sequence). CDR3 in amino acids: CASSSPRRSSYNEQFF. The CDR3 DNA reads TGTGCCAGCAGTTCCCCCCGCCGGAGCTCCTACAATGAGCAGTTCTTC.

The chain joins TRBV28 to TRBJ2-7; tentative D call: TRBD1 (5 bases). Germline V gene lookup returns CDR1 MDHEN and CDR2 SYDVKM. The CDR3 extends over 13 amino acids. Trimming cost V 6 bases and J 2 bases, with 11 bases left between them. CDR3: CASRRQTAYEQYF. The DNA of the CDR3 is TGTGCCAGCAGGCGACAGACAGCCTACGAGCAGTACTTC.

Regarding this clone: The identical CDR3 is also encoded by other nucleotide sequences in the sample. The gene calls are TRBV6-5 and TRBJ1-2; D call uncertain. CDR1 is MNHEY, CDR2 SVGAGI, per germline. V shed 6 bases and J shed 9 bases, with 17 bases lying between them. CDR3 length equals 13 residues. CDR3 in amino acids: CASSLGGRLSYTF. The CDR3 coding sequence is TGTGCCAGCAGCTTAGGAGGTCGTCTTAGCTACACCTTC.

This clone was seen only once. The chain is built from TRBV6-1 and TRBJ1-1; no clear D gene. Germline V gene sequence: CDR1 MNHNS, CDR2 SASEGT. The CDR3 spans 13 residues. V lost 6 bases and J lost 4, with 12 bases in between. The CDR3 DNA reads as TGTGCCAGCAGCCTCAAGCGGGGCACTGAAGCTTTCTTT. Protein: CASSLKRGTEAFF.

V usage is TRBV6-5 and J usage is TRBJ2-1; D tentatively reads TRBD1 or TRBD2 (5 bases each). CDR3 length: 13 residues. V was clipped by 7 bases and J by 9 bases, with 16 bases between them. Germline V gives CDR1 MNHEY, CDR2 SVGAGI. In DNA form, the CDR3 reads TGTGCCAGCACTCCCGAGCTTGGGGGTGAGCAGTTCTTC. Translated: CASTPELGGEQFF.

V gene TRBV5-6 combines with J gene TRBJ2-7; no reliable D call. V was trimmed by 2 bases and J by 5 bases, leaving 14 bases between them. The CDR3 sequence is 14 residues long. Germline V gene sequence: CDR1 SGHDT, CDR2 YYEEEE. The CDR3 bases are TGTGCCAGCAGCTTCGTCGTCCGGCTCCACGAGCAGTACTTC. This codes for CASSFVVRLHEQYF.

The chain carries TRBV7-2 and TRBJ2-2; 7 bases are shared with TRBD2. Unmatched junction bases numbered 19, after V lost 8 bases and J lost 1 base. The CDR3 consists of 19 residues. Germline V gene data show CDR1 as SGHTA and CDR2 as FQGNSA. The CDR3 sequence: CASRRREIGTVWNTGELFF. The CDR3 nucleotides are TGTGCCAGCCGCCGGCGGGAGATCGGAACGGTGTGGAACACCGGGGAGCTGTTTTTT.

The chain recombines TRBV19 with TRBJ2-3; 8 nucleotides agree with TRBD1. Unmatched junction bases numbered 10, after V lost 9 bases and J lost 5 bases. CDR1 and CDR2 from the germline V gene are LNHDA and SQIVND (reference sequence). This CDR3 has 14 residues. CDR3 region: CASTDRVGVDTQYF. The DNA of the CDR3 is TGTGCCAGCACGGACAGGGTTGGAGTAGATACGCAGTATTTT.

The CDR3 sequence: CASSRDLTGSHEQYF. CDR3 nucleotides: TGTGCCAGCTCACGAGACTTGACAGGATCCCACGAGCAGTACTTC. The rearrangement joins TRBV18 to TRBJ2-7; weak D call: TRBD1 (6 bases). The germline V gene has CDR1 KGHSH and CDR2 LQKENI. The CDR3 has 15 residues. V lost 4 bases, J lost 5 bases, and 18 bases lay in between.

The V and J genes are TRBV28 and TRBJ2-2; unclear D gene. The CDR3 sequence is 14 residues long. Trimming took 2 bases from V and 8 from J, leaving 12 bases between them. The germline CDR1 and CDR2 sequences are MDHEN and SYDVKM. CDR3 coding DNA: TGTGCCAGCAGTTTAACCGGGCGCCCAGGGGAGCTGTTTTTT. It codes for CASSLTGRPGELFF.

This chain links TRBV9 with TRBJ2-3, with TRBD2 identical over 9 bases. Germline trimming cut 2 bases from V and 4 bases from J; bases unmatched to any gene: 5. Looked up from germline, CDR1 is SGDLS and CDR2 is YYNGEE. The CDR3 has 15 residues. In nucleotides, the CDR3 is TGTGCCAGCAGCGTGTTAGCGGGAGCCCCAGATACGCAGTATTTT. Its translation: CASSVLAGAPDTQYF.

The V call is TRBV5-1, the J call TRBJ2-5, with no clear D. The germline V and J ends were trimmed by 6 bases and 2 bases, with 14 bases remaining between them. This CDR3 spans 14 amino acids. Germline CDR1 is SGHRS and CDR2 is YFSETQ. CDR3 in DNA: TGCGCCAGCACGAGTGGTGGGTGGCAAGAGACCCAGTACTTC. Its translation is CASTSGGWQETQYF.

This clone was observed once. The DNA for the CDR3 is TGTGCCAGTAGTATGATGCAGGTAGCAACTGGAAACACCATATATTTT. This translates into CASSMMQVATGNTIYF. The V call is TRBV19, the J call TRBJ1-3; no reliable D call. The CDR3 length is 16 residues. The germline V gene has CDR1 LNHDA and CDR2 SQIVND (reference sequence). V lost 3 bases, J lost 2 bases, and 14 bases lay in between. Full variable domain (missing parts from reference TRBV19 and TRBJ1-3): DGGITQSPKYLFRKEGQNVTLSCEQNLNHDAMYWYRQDPGQGLRLIYYSQIVNDFQKGDIAEGYSVSREKKESFPLTVTSAQKNPTAFYLCASSMMQVATGNTIYFGEGSWLTVV.